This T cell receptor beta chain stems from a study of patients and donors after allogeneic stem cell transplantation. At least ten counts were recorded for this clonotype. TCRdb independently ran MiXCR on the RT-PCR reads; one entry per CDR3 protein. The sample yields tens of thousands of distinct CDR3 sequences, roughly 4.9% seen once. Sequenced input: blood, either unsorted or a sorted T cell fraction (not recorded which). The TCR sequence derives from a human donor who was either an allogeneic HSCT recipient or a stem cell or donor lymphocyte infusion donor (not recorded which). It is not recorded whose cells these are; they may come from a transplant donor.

This CDR3 is CASSPPLAGGPGELFF. CDR3 in DNA: TGTGCCAGCAGCCCTCCTTTAGCGGGAGGGCCCGGGGAGCTGTTTTTT. This rearrangement joins TRBV11-1 to TRBJ2-2, with 11 bases fitting TRBD2. Germline assignment: CDR1 SGHAT and CDR2 FQDESV (reference sequence). The length of the CDR3 is 16 residues. The V segment lost 5 bases and the J segment 6 bases; nucleotides outside the gene matches: 8.